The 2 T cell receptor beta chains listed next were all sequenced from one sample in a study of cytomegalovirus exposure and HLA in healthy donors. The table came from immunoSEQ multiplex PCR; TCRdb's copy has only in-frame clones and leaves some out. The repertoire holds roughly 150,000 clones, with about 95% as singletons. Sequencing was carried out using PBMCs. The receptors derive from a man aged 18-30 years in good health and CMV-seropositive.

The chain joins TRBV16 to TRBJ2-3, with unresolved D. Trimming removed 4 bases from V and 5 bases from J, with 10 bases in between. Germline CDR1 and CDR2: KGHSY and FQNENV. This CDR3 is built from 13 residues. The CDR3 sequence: CASSLITGDTQYF. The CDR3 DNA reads TGTGCCAGCAGCCTCATTACCGGAGATACGCAGTATTTT.

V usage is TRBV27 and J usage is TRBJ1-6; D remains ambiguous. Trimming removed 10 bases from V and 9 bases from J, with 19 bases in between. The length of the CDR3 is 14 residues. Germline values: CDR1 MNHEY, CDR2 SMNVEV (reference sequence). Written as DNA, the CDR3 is TGTGCCACCCGGGAGGCCTACCTGGGTTCACCCCTCCACTTT. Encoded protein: CATREAYLGSPLHF.